Below, 10 T cell receptor beta chains from the same sample are listed, as sequenced in a study of shared clonotypes between healthy human individuals. TCRdb keeps only in-frame clones here, not all; method: immunoSEQ multiplex PCR. The data contain over a million clones, around 98.5% of them singletons. The material sequenced was naive CD4+ T cells sorted from blood. As to subset: CD45RA+ positively selected. These receptors came from a man younger than 45 in good health.

The chain carries TRBV29-1 and TRBJ2-3; possibly TRBD2 for D (6 bases). Germline V gives CDR1 SQVTM, CDR2 ANQGSEA. Trimming removed 3 bases from V and 5 bases from J, with 15 bases in between. The CDR3 has 14 residues. The CDR3 sequence: CSVDGRGYGDTQYF. CDR3 nucleotide sequence: TGCAGCGTTGATGGTCGGGGGTACGGAGATACGCAGTATTTT.

The chain has TRBV15 and TRBJ2-7, with D possibly TRBD1 on 6 matching bases. Looked up from germline, CDR1 is LNHNV and CDR2 is YYDKDF (reference sequence). The CDR3 spans 14 residues. V was trimmed by 5 bases and J by 8 bases, leaving 19 bases between them. CDR3 sequence: CATSAGTIPTKQYF. CDR3 nucleotides: TGTGCCACCAGCGCCGGGACAATACCTACGAAGCAGTACTTC.

The chain combines TRBV5-6 with TRBJ2-2, with TRBD2 as a possible D gene (5 bases). V was clipped by 4 bases and J by 4 bases, with 14 bases between them. The CDR3 runs to 15 residues. CDR1 and CDR2 from the germline V gene are SGHDT and YYEEEE. CDR3 sequence: CASSNLSGSTGELFF. The CDR3 DNA follows: TGTGCCAGCAGCAACCTTTCGGGGTCCACCGGGGAGCTGTTTTTT.

The chain employs TRBV7-9 and TRBJ2-5; D is unresolved. V lost 6 bases and J lost 5, with 7 bases in between. The CDR3 extends over 11 amino acids. CDR1 and CDR2 from the germline V gene are SEHNR and FQNEAQ (reference sequence). CDR3 DNA sequence: TGTGCCAGCAGGACAAGCGAGACCCAGTACTTC. Its protein is CASRTSETQYF.

The chain has TRBV7-2 and TRBJ1-4; the D is unclear. Deletions cut 1 base from V and 8 bases from J, with 11 bases between. Germline V gives CDR1 SGHTA, CDR2 FQGNSA. This CDR3 region has 14 residues. CDR3 in amino acids: CASSLGVPGEKLFF. DNA for the CDR3: TGTGCCAGCAGCTTAGGGGTTCCTGGGGAAAAACTGTTTTTT.

The chain links TRBV28 to TRBJ2-5; no definite D call. The V end was cut by 7 bases, the J end by 1 base, with 7 bases between. The CDR3 spans 12 residues. CDR1 is MDHEN and CDR2 is SYDVKM in the germline V gene. CDR3 sequence (DNA): TGTGCCAGCAACTACCTCCAAGAGACCCAGTACTTC. This sequence encodes CASNYLQETQYF.

Turning to this clone: At the DNA level, this CDR3 is encoded by other sequences in the same sample as well. The CDR3 DNA is TGTGCCAGCTCACCAGGCCAGGGATTCAATGAGCAGTTCTTC. This codes for CASSPGQGFNEQFF. The J gene is TRBJ2-1, the V gene TRBV18; tentative D call: TRBD1 (5 bases). V lost 2 bases and J 6 bases, leaving 11 bases between the germline ends. This CDR3 spans 14 amino acids. Looked up from germline, CDR1 is KGHSH and CDR2 is LQKENI. Full variable domain (missing parts from reference TRBV18 and TRBJ2-1): NAGVMQNPRHLVRRRGQEARLRCSPMKGHSHVYWYRQLPEEGLKFMVYLQKENIIDESGMPKERFSAEFPKEGPSILRIQQVVRGDSAAYFCASSPGQGFNEQFFGPGTRLTVL.

The chain links TRBV30 to TRBJ2-7; 12 bases map to TRBD2. The CDR3 has 13 residues. Trimming removed 3 bases from V and 7 bases from J; junction bases left unmatched: 4. The germline V gene encodes CDR1 GTSNPN and CDR2 SVGIG (reference sequence). CDR3 amino acids: CAWSKGLAGEQYF. The DNA for the CDR3 is TGTGCCTGGAGCAAAGGACTAGCGGGGGAGCAGTACTTC.

This sequence joins TRBV5-6 and TRBJ1-5; 9 bases line up with TRBD1. Germline V gene lookup returns CDR1 SGHDT and CDR2 YYEEEE. The CDR3 is 15 residues long. V lost 1 base to trimming and J lost 6 bases; unmatched junction nucleotides: 5. The CDR3 loop is CASSLRDRAAQPQHF. The CDR3 nucleotides read TGTGCCAGCAGCTTGAGGGACAGGGCGGCTCAGCCCCAGCATTTT.

V usage is TRBV5-4 and J usage is TRBJ1-2, with TRBD1 matching 10 bases. This CDR3 is built from 14 residues. V shed 4 bases and J 2 bases; nucleotides not matched to a gene: 2. Germline V gene sequence: CDR1 SGHNT, CDR2 YYREEE (reference sequence). CDR3 residues: CASSAGQGNYGYTF. The CDR3 DNA follows: TGTGCCAGCAGCGCGGGACAGGGGAACTATGGCTACACCTTC. Using reference TRBV5-4 and TRBJ1-2 for the parts outside the CDR3, the full variable domain is ETGVTQSPTHLIKTRGQQVTLRCSSQSGHNTVSWYQQALGQGPQFIFQYYREEENGRGNFPPRFSGLQFPNYSSELNVNALELDDSALYLCASSAGQGNYGYTFGSGTRLTVV.